The clone carrying this TCR beta chain appeared once. The target antigen is unknown. The data were taken from a study of T cell responses to AZD1222 COVID-19 vaccine. Points from the study as a whole: In all cases, repertoires were sampled only after the peak T cell response. Donors were chiefly white British, with a greater number of females, and clonal diversity was perhaps underestimated. CD4 TCRs covered the whole spike, strongest at regions 160-218 and 743-854.

Clones were sequenced by immunoSEQ multiplex PCR, and TCRdb holds only the in-frame ones, with some missing. The sample shows about 78,000 clones, roughly 87% of them seen only once. Germline CDR1 MNHNS, CDR2 SASEGT. The CDR3 spans 15 residues. Losses at the gene ends were 3 bases for V and 6 bases for J; bases not matched to a gene: 5. The V gene is TRBV6-1, the J gene TRBJ2-3; TRBD2 matches 11 bases. The receptor comes from an adult in good health. Sequenced material: peripheral blood, taken on day 0 of MenACWY control vaccination. This chain's CDR3 is CASSDVAGGGDTQYF. CDR3 DNA sequence: TGTGCCAGCAGTGACGTAGCGGGGGGGGGCGATACGCAGTATTTT.